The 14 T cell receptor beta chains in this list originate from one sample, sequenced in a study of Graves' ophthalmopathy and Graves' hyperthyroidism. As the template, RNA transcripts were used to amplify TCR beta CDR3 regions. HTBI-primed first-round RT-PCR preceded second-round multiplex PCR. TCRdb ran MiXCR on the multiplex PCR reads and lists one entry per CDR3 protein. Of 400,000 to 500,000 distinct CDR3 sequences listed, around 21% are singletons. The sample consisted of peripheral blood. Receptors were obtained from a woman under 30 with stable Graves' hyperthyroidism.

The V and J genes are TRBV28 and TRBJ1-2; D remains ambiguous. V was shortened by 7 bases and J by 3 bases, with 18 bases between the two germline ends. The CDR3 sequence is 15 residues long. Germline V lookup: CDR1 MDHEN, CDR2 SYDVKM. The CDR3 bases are TGTGCCAGCACCCTTCTTCGGCCACCCCACTATGGCTACACCTTC. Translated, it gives CASTLLRPPHYGYTF.

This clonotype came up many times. CDR3 in amino acids: CASSEGRGTNTEAFF. The CDR3 coding sequence is TGTGCCAGCAGTGAGGGGAGAGGGACGAACACTGAAGCTTTCTTT. This rearrangement joins TRBV2 to TRBJ1-1, with TRBD1 as a possible D gene (5 bases). V lost 3 bases, J lost 1 base, and 12 bases lay in between. This CDR3 has 15 amino acids. Germline V gene sequence: CDR1 SNHLY, CDR2 FYNNEI. Based on the CDR3 plus reference TRBV2 and TRBJ1-1, the full variable domain is EPEVTQTPSHQVTQMGQEVILRCVPISNHLYFYWYRQILGQKVEFLVSFYNNEISEKSEIFDDQFSVERPDGSNFTLKIRSTKLEDSAMYFCASSEGRGTNTEAFFGQGTRLTVV.

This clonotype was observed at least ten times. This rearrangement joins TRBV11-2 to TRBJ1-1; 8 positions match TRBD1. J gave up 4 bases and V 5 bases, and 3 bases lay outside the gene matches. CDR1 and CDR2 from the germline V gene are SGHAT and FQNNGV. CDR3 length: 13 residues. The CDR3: CASSEDRVTEAFF. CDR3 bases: TGTGCCAGCAGCGAGGACAGGGTCACTGAAGCTTTCTTT.

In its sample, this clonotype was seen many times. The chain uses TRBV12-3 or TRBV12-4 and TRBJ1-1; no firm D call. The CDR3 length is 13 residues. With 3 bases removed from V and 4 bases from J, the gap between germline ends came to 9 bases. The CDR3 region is CASSFEGITEAFF. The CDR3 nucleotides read TGTGCCAGCAGTTTTGAAGGAATCACTGAAGCTTTCTTT.

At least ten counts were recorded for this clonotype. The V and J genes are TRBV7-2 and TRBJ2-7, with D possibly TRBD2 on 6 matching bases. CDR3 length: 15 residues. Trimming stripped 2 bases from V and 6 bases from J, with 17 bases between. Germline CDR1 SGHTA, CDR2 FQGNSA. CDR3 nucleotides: TGTGCCAGCAGCTTAAATACGGGAGTCCGTAGCGAGCAGTACTTC. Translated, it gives CASSLNTGVRSEQYF.

This CDR3 reads CSASGSLSEQYF. The CDR3, as DNA: TGCAGTGCTAGCGGGAGTCTTTCCGAGCAGTACTTC. The rearrangement joins TRBV20-1 to TRBJ2-7; TRBD2 is a possible D gene (6 bases). V lost 3 bases and J 6 bases, leaving 12 bases between the germline ends. Germline CDR1 reads DFQATT; CDR2 reads SNEGSKA (reference sequence). There are 12 residues in the CDR3.

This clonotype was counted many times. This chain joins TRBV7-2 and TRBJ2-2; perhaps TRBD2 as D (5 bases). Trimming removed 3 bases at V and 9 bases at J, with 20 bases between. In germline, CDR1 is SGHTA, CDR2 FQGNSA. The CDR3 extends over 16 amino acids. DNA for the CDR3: TGTGCCAGCAGCTTCCAAGCCTCAATCGGGGATAGGGAGCTGTTTTTT. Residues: CASSFQASIGDRELFF.

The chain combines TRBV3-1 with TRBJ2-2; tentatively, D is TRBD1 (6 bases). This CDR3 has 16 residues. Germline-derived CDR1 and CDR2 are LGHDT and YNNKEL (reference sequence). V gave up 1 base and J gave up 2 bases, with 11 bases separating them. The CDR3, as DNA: TGTGCCAGCAGCCAAGCCGGGACACATAACACCGGGGAGCTGTTTTTT. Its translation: CASSQAGTHNTGELFF.

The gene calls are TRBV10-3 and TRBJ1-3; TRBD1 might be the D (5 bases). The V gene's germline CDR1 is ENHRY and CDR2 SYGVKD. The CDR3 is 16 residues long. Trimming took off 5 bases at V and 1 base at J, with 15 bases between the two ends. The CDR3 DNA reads TGTGCCATCAGTCTCACGGGGGAAGGATCTGGAAACACCATATATTTT. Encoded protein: CAISLTGEGSGNTIYF.

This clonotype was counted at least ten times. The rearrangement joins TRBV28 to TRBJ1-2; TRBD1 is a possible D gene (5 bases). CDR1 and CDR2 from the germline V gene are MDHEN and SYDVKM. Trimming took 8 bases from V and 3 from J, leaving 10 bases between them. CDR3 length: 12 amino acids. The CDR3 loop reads CASGGFYYGYTF. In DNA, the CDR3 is TGTGCCAGCGGGGGGTTTTACTATGGCTACACCTTC.

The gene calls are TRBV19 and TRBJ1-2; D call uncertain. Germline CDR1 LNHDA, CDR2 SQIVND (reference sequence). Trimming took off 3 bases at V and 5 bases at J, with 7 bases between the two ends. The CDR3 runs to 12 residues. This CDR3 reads CASSMTGYGYTF. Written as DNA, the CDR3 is TGTGCCAGTAGTATGACGGGTTATGGCTACACCTTC.

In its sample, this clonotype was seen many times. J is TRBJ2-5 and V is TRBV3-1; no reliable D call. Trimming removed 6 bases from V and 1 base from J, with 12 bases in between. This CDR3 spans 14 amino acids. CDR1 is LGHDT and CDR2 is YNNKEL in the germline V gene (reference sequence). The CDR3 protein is CASRPTEPQETQYF. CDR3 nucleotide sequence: TGTGCCAGCAGACCAACAGAGCCCCAAGAGACCCAGTACTTC.

Here the CDR3 DNA reads TGTGCCAGCAGTTTTGCTATCGGGGGCAGCTATGGCTACACCTTC. It specifies CASSFAIGGSYGYTF. The rearrangement uses TRBV28 and TRBJ1-2; D possibly corresponds to TRBD1 (6 bases). V was cut by 3 bases and J by 4 bases, with 15 bases left in between. Germline loops: CDR1 MDHEN, CDR2 SYDVKM. The CDR3 runs to 15 residues.

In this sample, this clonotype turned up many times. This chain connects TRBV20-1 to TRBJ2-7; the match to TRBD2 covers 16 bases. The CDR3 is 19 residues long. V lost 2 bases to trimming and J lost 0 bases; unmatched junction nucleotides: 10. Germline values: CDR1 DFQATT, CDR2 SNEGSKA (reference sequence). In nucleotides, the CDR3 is TGCAGTGCTAGACCTCCAACGGGACTAGCGGGAGGGAGCTCCTACGAGCAGTACTTC. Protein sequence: CSARPPTGLAGGSSYEQYF.